The clone carrying this T cell receptor (beta chain) was counted ten times or more. The treatment was: PENTA 11 planned treatment interruption arm or continuous ART arm. Per the germline V gene, CDR1 is MDHEN and CDR2 is SYDVKM. The CDR3 covers 15 residues. Deletions cut 6 bases from V and 2 bases from J, with 17 bases between. These data come from a study of HIV-infected children after antiretroviral therapy interruption. A 3' RACE protocol on RNA, with unique molecular identifiers, produced the TCR library. TCRdb reanalysed the 3' RACE reads using MiXCR and keeps one entry per CDR3 protein. This table holds 15,000 to 16,000 distinct CDR3 sequences, around 3.2% found once.

The sequenced sample was CD45RA+ CD4+ T cells from PBMCs, obtained from a donor given antiretroviral therapy, either interrupted or continuous. The subset here: naive CD4+ CD45RA+ CD45RO- T cells. The sequence derives from a child aged 2 to 17 with HIV. The rearrangement uses TRBV28 and TRBJ2-7, with D perhaps matching TRBD2 (6 bases). As DNA, the CDR3 is TGTGCCAGCAGGAGCGCCTGGGACTCCCCCTACGAGCAGTACTTC. Its translation is CASRSAWDSPYEQYF.